The present TCR beta chain was sequenced within a study of cytomegalovirus exposure and HLA in healthy donors. Whole-study context: Approximately 180 million T cells yielded 120 million or so unique TCR beta sequences, as an earlier analysis found. Overall study results and limits: A few of the chains that were CMV-associated were confirmed in vitro to be specific for CMV antigens. Later examination showed HLA-associated TCR beta chains had greater clonal expansion than equally common others.

The CDR3 runs 13 residues. Deletions cut 5 bases from V and 2 bases from J, with 9 bases between. Germline values: CDR1 MRHNA, CDR2 SNTAGT. As for this clone: The target antigen is unknown.

In the PCR, 60 Vbeta and 13 Jbeta primers were used. Assay: immunoSEQ multiplex PCR; the TCRdb copy retains only in-frame clones and omits some. The table lists about 120,000 clones, around 74% of them singletons, with around 30% in the top ten. The TCR sequence derives from a man aged 60-69 years in good health and CMV-seropositive. Sequencing was carried out using PBMCs. This chain links TRBV6-4 with TRBJ1-1; possibly TRBD1 for D (6 bases). This CDR3 is CASSYRVNTEAFF. The CDR3 DNA is TGTGCCAGCAGTTACAGGGTTAACACTGAAGCTTTCTTT.